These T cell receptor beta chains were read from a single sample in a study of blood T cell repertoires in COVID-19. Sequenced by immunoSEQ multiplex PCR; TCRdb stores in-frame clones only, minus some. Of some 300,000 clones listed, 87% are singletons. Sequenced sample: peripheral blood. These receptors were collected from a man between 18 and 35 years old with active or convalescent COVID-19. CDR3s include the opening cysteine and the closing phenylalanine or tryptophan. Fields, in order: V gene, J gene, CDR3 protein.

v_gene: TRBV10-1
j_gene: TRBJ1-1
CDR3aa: CASSDRENTEAFF

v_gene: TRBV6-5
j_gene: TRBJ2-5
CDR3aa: CASSLGGTGVETQYF

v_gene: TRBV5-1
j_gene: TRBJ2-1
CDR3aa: CASSLVAGGPEQFF

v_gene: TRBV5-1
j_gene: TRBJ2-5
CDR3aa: CASSTRTSGGSQETQYF

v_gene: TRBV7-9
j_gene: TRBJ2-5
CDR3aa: CASTLMGQTQYF

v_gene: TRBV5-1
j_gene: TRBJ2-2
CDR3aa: CASKPPPGAGELFF

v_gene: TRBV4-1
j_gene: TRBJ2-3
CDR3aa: CASLGTSGRPSTDTQYF

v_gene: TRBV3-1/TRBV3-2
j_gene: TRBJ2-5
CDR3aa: CASSLGLAGRMETQYF

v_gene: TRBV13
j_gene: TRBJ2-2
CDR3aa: CASSFGQGAGELFF

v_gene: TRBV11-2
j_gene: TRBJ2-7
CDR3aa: CASSLETGDNEQYF

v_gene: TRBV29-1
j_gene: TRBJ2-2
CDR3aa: CSVNNRGSVGELFF

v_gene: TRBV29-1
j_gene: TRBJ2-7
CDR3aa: CSVEEGTESYEQYF

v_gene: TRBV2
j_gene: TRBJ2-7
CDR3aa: CASSEAPGQRFYEQYF

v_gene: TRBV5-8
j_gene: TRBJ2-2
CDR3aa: CAIKTRRVGTGELFF

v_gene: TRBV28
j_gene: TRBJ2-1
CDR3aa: CASSLSLAPTYNEQFF

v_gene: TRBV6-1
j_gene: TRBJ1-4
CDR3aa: CASSDRLRTVRNEKLFF